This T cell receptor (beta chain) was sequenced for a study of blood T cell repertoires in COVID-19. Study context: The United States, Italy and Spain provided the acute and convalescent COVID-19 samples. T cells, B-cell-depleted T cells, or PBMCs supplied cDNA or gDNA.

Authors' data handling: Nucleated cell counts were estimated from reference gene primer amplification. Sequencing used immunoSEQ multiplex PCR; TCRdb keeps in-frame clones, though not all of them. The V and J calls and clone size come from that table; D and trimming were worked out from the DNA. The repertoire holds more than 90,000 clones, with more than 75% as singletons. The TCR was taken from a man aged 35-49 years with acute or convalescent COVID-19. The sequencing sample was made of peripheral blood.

CDR3 nucleotide sequence: TGTGCCAGCAGCTCCGGGACTAGCGGCCCGACGGAAGAGACCCAGTACTTC. Amino acids: CASSSGTSGPTEETQYF. The gene calls are TRBV7-9 and TRBJ2-5, with TRBD2 identical over 11 bases. CDR3 length equals 17 residues. V shed 4 bases and J 3 bases; nucleotides not matched to a gene: 10. Per germline, CDR1 SEHNR and CDR2 FQNEAQ (reference sequence).